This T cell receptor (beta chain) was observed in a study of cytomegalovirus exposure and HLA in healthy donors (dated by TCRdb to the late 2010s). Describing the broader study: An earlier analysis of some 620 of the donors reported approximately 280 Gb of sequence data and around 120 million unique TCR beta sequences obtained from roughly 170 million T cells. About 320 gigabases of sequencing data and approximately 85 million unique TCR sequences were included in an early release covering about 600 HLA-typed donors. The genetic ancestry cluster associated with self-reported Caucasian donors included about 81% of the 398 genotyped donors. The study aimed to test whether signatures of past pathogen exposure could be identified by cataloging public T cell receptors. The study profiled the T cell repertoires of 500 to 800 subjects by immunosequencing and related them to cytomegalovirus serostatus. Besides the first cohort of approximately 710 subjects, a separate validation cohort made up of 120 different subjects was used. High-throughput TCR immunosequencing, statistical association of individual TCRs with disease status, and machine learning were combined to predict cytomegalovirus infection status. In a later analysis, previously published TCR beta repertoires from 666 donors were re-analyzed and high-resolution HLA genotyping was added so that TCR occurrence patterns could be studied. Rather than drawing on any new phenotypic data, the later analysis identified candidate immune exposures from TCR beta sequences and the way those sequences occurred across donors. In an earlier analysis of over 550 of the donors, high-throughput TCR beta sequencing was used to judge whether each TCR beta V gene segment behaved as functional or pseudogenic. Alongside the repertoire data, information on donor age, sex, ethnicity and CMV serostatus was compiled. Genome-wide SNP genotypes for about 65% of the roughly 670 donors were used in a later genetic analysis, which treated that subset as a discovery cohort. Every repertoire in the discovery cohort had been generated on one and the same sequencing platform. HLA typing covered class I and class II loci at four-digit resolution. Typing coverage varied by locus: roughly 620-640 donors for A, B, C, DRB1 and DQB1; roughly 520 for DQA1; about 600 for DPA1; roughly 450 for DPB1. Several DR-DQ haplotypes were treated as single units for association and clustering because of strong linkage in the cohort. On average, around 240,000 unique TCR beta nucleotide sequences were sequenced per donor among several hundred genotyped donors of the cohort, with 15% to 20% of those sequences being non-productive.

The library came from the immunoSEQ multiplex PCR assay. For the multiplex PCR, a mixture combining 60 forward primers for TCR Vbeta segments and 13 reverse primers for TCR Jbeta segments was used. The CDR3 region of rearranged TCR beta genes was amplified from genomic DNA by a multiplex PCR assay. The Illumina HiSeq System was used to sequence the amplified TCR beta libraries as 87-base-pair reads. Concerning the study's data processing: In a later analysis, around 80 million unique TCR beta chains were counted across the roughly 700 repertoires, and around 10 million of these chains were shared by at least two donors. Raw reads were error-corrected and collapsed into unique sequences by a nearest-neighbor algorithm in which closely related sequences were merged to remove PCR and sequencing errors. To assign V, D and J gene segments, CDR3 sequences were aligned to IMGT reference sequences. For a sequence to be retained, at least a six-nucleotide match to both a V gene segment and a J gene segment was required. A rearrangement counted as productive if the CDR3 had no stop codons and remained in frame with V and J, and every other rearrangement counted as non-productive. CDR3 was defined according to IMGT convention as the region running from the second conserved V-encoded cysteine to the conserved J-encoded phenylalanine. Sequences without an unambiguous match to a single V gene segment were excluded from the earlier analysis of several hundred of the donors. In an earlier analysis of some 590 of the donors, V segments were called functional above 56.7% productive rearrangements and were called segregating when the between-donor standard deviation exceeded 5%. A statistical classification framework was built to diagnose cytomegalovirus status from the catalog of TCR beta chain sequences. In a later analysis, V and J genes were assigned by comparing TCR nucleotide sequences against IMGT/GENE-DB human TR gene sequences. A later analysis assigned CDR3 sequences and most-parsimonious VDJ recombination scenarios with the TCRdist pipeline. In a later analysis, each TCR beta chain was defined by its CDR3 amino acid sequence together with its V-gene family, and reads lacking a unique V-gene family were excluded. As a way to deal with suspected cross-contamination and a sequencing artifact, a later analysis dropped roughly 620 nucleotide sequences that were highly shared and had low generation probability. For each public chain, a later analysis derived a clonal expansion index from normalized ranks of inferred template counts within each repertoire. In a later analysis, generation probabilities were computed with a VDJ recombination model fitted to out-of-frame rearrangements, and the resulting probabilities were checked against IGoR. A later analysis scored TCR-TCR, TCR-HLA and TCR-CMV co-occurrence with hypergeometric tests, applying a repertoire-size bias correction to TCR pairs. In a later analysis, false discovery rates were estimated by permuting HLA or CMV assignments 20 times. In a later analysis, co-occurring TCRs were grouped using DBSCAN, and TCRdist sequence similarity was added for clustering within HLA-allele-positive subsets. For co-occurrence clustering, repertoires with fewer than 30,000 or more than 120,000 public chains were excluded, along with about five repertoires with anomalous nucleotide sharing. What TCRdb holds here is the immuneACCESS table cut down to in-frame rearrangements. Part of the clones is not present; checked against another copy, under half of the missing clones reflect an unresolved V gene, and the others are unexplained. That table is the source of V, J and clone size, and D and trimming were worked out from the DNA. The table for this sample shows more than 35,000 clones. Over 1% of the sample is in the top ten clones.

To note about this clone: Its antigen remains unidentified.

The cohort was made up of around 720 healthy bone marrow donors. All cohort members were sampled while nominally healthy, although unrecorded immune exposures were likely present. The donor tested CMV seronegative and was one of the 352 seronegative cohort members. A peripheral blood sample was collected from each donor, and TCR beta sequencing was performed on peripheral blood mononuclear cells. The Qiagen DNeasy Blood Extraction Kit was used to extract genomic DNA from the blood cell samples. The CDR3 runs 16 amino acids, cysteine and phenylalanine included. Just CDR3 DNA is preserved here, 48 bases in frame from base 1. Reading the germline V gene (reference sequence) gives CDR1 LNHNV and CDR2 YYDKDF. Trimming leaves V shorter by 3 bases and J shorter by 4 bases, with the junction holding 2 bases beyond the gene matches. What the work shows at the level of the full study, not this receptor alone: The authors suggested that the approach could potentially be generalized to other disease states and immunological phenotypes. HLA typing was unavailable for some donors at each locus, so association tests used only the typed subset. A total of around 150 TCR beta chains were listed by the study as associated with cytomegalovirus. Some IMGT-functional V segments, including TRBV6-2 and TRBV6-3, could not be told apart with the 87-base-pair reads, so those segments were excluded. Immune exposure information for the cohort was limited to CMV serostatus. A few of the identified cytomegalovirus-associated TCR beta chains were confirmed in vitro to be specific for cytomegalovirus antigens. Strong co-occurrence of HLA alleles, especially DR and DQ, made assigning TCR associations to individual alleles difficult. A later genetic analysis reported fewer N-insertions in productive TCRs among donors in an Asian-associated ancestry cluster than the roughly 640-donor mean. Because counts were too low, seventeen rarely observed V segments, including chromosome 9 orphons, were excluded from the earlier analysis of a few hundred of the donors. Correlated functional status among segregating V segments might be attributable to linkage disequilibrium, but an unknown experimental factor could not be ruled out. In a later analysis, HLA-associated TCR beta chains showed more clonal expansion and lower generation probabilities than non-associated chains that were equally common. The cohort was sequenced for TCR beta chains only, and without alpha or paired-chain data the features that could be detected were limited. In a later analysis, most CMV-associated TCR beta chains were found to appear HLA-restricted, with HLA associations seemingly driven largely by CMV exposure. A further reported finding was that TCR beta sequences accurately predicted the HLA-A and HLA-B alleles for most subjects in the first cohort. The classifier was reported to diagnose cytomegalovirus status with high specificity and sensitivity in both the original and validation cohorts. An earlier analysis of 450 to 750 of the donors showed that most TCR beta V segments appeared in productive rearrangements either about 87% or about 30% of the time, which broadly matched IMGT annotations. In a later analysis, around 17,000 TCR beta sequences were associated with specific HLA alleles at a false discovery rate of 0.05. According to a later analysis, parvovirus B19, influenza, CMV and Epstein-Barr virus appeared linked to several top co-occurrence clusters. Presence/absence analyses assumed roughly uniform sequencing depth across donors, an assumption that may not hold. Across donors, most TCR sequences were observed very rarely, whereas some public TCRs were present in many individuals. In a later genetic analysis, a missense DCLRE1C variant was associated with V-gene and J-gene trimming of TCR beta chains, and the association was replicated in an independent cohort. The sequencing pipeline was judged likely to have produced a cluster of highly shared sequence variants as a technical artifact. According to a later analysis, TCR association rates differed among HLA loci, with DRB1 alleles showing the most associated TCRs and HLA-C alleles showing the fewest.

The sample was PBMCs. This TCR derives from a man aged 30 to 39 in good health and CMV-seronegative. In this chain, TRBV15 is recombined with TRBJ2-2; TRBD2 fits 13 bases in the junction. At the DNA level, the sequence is TGTGCCACCAGCAGCGGACTAGCGGGAGCCACCGGGGAGCTGTTTTTT. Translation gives CATSSGLAGATGELFF.